These 30 T cell receptor beta chains were sequenced from one sample in a study of vaccination effects on CD4 cells after COVID-19. TCRdb's table, derived via immunoSEQ multiplex PCR, lists solely in-frame clones and lacks some. The data hold roughly 70,000 clones, with under 80% observed a single time. Antigen-specific CD4+ T cells expanded by the ViraFEST assay with viral peptide pools were then sequenced. Subsequent to a culture period of around eleven days, CD4+ T cells were isolated. The cohort was immunized with two doses of either the BNT162b2 or mRNA-1273 vaccine. These receptors have no identified antigens. Sequences were derived from CD4+ T cells from PBMCs cultured with HCoV-OC43 spike peptides, sampled after COVID-19 vaccination. Documented subset: HCoV-OC43 spike overlapping peptide pool stimulation. The receptors originated from a human donor who received a COVID-19 vaccine.

The J gene is TRBJ1-1, the V gene TRBV20-1, with unresolved D. V lost 7 bases, J lost 7 bases, and 10 bases lay in between. Germline V CDR1 and CDR2: DFQATT, SNEGSKA (reference sequence). The CDR3 covers 10 residues. Written as DNA, the CDR3 is TGCAGTGATGGAGTCGGTGAAGCTTTCTTT. Amino acids: CSDGVGEAFF.

This clone was detected once. The chain uses TRBV19 and TRBJ2-3, with 8 bases identical to TRBD1. This CDR3 region has 14 residues. The trim removed 7 bases at V and 0 bases at J, leaving 3 bases unmatched. Germline CDR1 is LNHDA and CDR2 is SQIVND (reference sequence). In DNA form, the CDR3 reads TGTGCCAGTACCCGGACAGGGAGCACAGATACGCAGTATTTT. It encodes CASTRTGSTDTQYF.

This clone was observed a few times. The chain joins TRBV5-1 to TRBJ2-7; maybe TRBD2 (6 bases). Germline V CDR1 and CDR2: SGHRS, YFSETQ. The CDR3 is 16 residues long. Trimming took off 3 bases at V and 3 bases at J, with 19 bases between the two ends. The CDR3 coding sequence is TGCGCCAGCAGCTCGGGGCCCTCGGTGGGGGGCTACGAGCAGTACGTC. Translating it yields CASSSGPSVGGYEQYV.

This clone showed up just a few times. This chain links TRBV11-3 with TRBJ1-2, with D hard to call. V lost 3 bases and J 4 bases, leaving 18 bases between the germline ends. The CDR3 has 16 amino acids. CDR1 is SGHNT and CDR2 is YENEEA in the germline V gene. The CDR3 sequence: CASSFNEGRTIYGYTF. CDR3 coding DNA: TGTGCCAGCAGCTTCAACGAAGGGAGGACCATCTATGGCTACACCTTC.

CDR3 in amino acids: CASSIWAWSYNEQFF. Written as DNA, the CDR3 is TGTGCCAGTAGTATTTGGGCTTGGTCCTACAATGAGCAGTTCTTC. This chain links TRBV19 with TRBJ2-1; D gene ambiguous. Trimming left V 3 bases short and J 1 base short, with 10 bases between. The CDR3 contains 15 residues. CDR1 and CDR2 (germline): LNHDA, SQIVND (reference sequence).

The chain joins TRBV7-9 to TRBJ1-1; D uncertain. The CDR3 has 13 residues. V gave up 5 bases and J gave up 3 bases, with 10 bases separating them. The germline V gene encodes CDR1 SEHNR and CDR2 FQNEAQ (reference sequence). This CDR3 reads CASSNGPYTEAFF. The CDR3 DNA follows: TGTGCCAGCAGCAATGGACCTTACACTGAAGCTTTCTTT.

This chain's CDR3 is CASSLGSGGSYNEQFF. In DNA form, the CDR3 reads TGTGCCAGCAGCTTGGGTAGCGGGGGGTCCTACAATGAGCAGTTCTTC. The chain joins TRBV5-4 to TRBJ2-1; 10 bases are a match to TRBD2. CDR3 size: 16 residues. With V trimmed by 0 bases and J by 1 base, 1 base remained unmatched. Germline V gene lookup returns CDR1 SGHNT and CDR2 YYREEE (reference sequence).

This clone has just a few counts. This chain connects TRBV2 to TRBJ1-5, with TRBD1 as a possible D gene (5 bases). This CDR3 contains 16 residues. V lost 6 bases and J lost 2, with 17 bases in between. CDR1 and CDR2 from the germline V gene are SNHLY and FYNNEI. This CDR3 reads CASRNQGSAGNQPQHF. The DNA of the CDR3 is TGTGCCAGCAGGAATCAGGGTTCAGCGGGCAATCAGCCCCAGCATTTT.

The rearrangement joins TRBV6-5 to TRBJ1-1; the match to TRBD1 covers 8 bases. Germline loops: CDR1 MNHEY, CDR2 SVGAGI. The CDR3 extends over 16 amino acids. J was trimmed by 4 bases and V by 4 bases; bases with no gene match: 11. CDR3 loop: CASSSWGRGLSTEAFF. CDR3 nucleotide sequence: TGTGCCAGCAGTTCCTGGGGCAGGGGGCTGAGCACTGAAGCTTTCTTT.

The rearrangement joins TRBV7-3 to TRBJ2-1, with a weak D call TRBD2 (5 bases). CDR3 size: 14 residues. V lost 5 bases, J lost 8 bases, and 16 bases lay in between. Germline V CDR1 and CDR2: SGHTA, FQGTGA. The CDR3 nucleotides are TGTGCCAGCAGCCAACTAGATCGGGGAGATGAGCAGTTCTTC. Translating gives CASSQLDRGDEQFF.

The chain is built from TRBV28 and TRBJ1-4; TRBD1 is a possible D gene (6 bases). The germline V gene encodes CDR1 MDHEN and CDR2 SYDVKM. The CDR3 contains 14 residues. The germline V and J ends were trimmed by 5 bases and 5 bases, with 12 bases remaining between them. The CDR3 loop is CASSTQGLNEKLFF. The CDR3 DNA sequence: TGTGCCAGCAGTACACAGGGCCTGAATGAAAAACTGTTTTTT.

This chain uses TRBV2 with TRBJ2-2, with a weak D call TRBD1 (5 bases). This CDR3 has 15 amino acids. Germline-derived CDR1 and CDR2 are SNHLY and FYNNEI. The V end was cut by 6 bases, the J end by 6 bases, with 17 bases between. The CDR3 sequence: CASRVDRSRPGELFF. The CDR3 region has the DNA TGTGCCAGCAGGGTAGACAGATCGAGGCCCGGGGAGCTGTTTTTT.

This clone has a handful of counts. The chain combines TRBV20-1 with TRBJ2-1, with D uncertain. Germline loops: CDR1 DFQATT, CDR2 SNEGSKA (reference sequence). The CDR3 is 10 residues long. V lost 4 bases and J 7 bases, leaving 5 bases between the germline ends. In nucleotides, the CDR3 is TGCAGTGCTATTTGGAATGAGCAGTTCTTC. It is translated as CSAIWNEQFF.

The genes are TRBV15 and TRBJ2-2; 12 bases fit TRBD2. CDR1 and CDR2 (germline): LNHNV, YYDKDF (reference sequence). The CDR3 is 16 amino acids. Trimming took 1 base from V and 7 from J; bases not matched to a gene: 4. The CDR3 nucleotides read TGTGCCACCAGCAGAGGACTAGCGGGGGATAACGGGGAGCTGTTTTTT. Its protein is CATSRGLAGDNGELFF.

V usage is TRBV7-8 and J usage is TRBJ1-2, with D maybe TRBD1 (6 bases). The germline CDR1 and CDR2 sequences are SGHVS and FQNEAQ. The CDR3 has 16 amino acids. The ends were cut back, 2 bases at V and 4 bases at J, with 17 bases in the middle. The CDR3 coding sequence is TGTGCCAGCAGCTTAAACGGGTGGGGAGGGGGCTATGGCTACACCTTC. Amino acid sequence: CASSLNGWGGGYGYTF.

The V gene is TRBV4-3, the J gene TRBJ2-5, with 7 nucleotides matching TRBD1. The junction had 9 bases not matched to a gene; V was cut back by 4 bases and J by 4 bases. CDR3 length equals 15 residues. Germline-derived CDR1 and CDR2 are LGHNA and YSLEER. In DNA, the CDR3 is TGCGCCAGCAGCCGGACACAGGGGAAGGGAGAGACCCAGTACTTC. Its protein is CASSRTQGKGETQYF.

This rearrangement joins TRBV7-9 to TRBJ2-7; TRBD2 agrees at 7 bases. Germline CDR1 and CDR2: SEHNR and FQNEAQ (reference sequence). The V and J ends lost 1 base and 2 bases, in that order; junction bases with no gene match: 14. The CDR3 covers 18 residues. The CDR3 DNA follows: TGTGCCAGCAGCTTAGGGGCTACGAGCGGGGTGAGACCCTACGAGCAGTACGTC. Translation: CASSLGATSGVRPYEQYV.

The V call is TRBV29-1, the J call TRBJ1-4, with D tentatively TRBD1 (5 bases). From germline, CDR1 is SQVTM and CDR2 ANQGSEA. Trimming took 3 bases from V and 8 from J, leaving 16 bases between them. The CDR3 covers 14 residues. The CDR3 loop reads CSVEGLERGEKLFF. The CDR3 nucleotides are TGCAGCGTTGAGGGACTCGAACGGGGGGAAAAACTGTTTTTT.

The V gene is TRBV7-2, the J gene TRBJ2-3, with 10 bases aligning to TRBD2. V was clipped by 7 bases and J by 7 bases; unmatched bases: 14. The CDR3 runs 16 residues. Germline CDR1 reads SGHTA; CDR2 reads FQGNSA. The CDR3 sequence: CASTRPPSGGAYTQYF. The DNA of the CDR3 is TGTGCCAGCACCCGACCACCCAGCGGGGGGGCATATACGCAGTATTTT.

V gene TRBV5-4 combines with J gene TRBJ2-5; D could derive from TRBD1 or TRBD2 (5 bases each). The CDR3 runs to 13 residues. Trimming left V 5 bases short and J 1 base short, with 9 bases between. Germline CDR1 is SGHNT and CDR2 is YYREEE (reference sequence). Here the CDR3 DNA reads TGTGCCAGCAGTAGTGGGACCCAAGAGACCCAGTACTTC. Protein sequence: CASSSGTQETQYF.

The chain has TRBV24-1 and TRBJ2-1; possibly TRBD1 for D (5 bases). The CDR3 spans 15 residues. V shed 6 bases and J shed 4 bases, with 15 bases lying between them. Germline V gene sequence: CDR1 KGHDR, CDR2 SFDVKD. The DNA for the CDR3 is TGTGCCACCAGTCGGAAGGGGCTGGGGTACAATGAGCAGTTCTTC. Translated: CATSRKGLGYNEQFF.

This clone was counted only a few times. The genes are TRBV25-1 and TRBJ1-2, with no clear D. The V gene lost 0 bases and the J gene lost 7 bases, with 15 bases spanning the gap. The CDR3 is made up of 15 amino acids. The germline V gene has CDR1 MGHDK and CDR2 SYGVNS. CDR3 nucleotide sequence: TGTGCCAGCAGTGAATATCGGGCGGGGTATGGTGGCTACACCTTC. Protein: CASSEYRAGYGGYTF.

This clone came up once. The chain links TRBV9 to TRBJ2-1; D possibly corresponds to TRBD1 (6 bases). The CDR3 is 17 amino acids. Trimming pared 0 bases from V and 7 bases from J, leaving 20 bases between. CDR1 and CDR2 (germline): SGDLS, YYNGEE. The DNA for the CDR3 is TGTGCCAGCAGCGTAGCAGGGGCAGGATTGGGTTTTAATGAGCAGTTCTTC. It translates to CASSVAGAGLGFNEQFF.

The chain is built from TRBV5-1 and TRBJ1-1; D gene ambiguous. The CDR3 is 15 amino acids. Trimming took off 0 bases at V and 4 bases at J, with 13 bases between the two ends. Germline V gives CDR1 SGHRS, CDR2 YFSETQ. CDR3 amino acids: CASSLAPGETTEAFF. The CDR3 bases are TGCGCCAGCAGCTTGGCCCCGGGCGAGACCACTGAAGCTTTCTTT.

V and J are TRBV30 and TRBJ1-2; weak D call: TRBD1 (5 bases). CDR1 is GTSNPN, CDR2 SVGIG, per germline (reference sequence). Trimming cost V 3 bases and J 4 bases, with 12 bases left between them. The CDR3 loop spans 13 amino acids. CDR3 sequence reads: CAWRISGPYGYTF. CDR3 DNA: TGTGCCTGGAGGATCTCAGGGCCCTATGGCTACACCTTC. The full variable domain, in which reference TRBV30 and TRBJ1-2 provide the parts outside the CDR3, is SQTIHQWPATLVQPVGSPLSLECTVEGTSNPNLYWYRQAAGRGLQLLFYSVGIGQISSEVPQNLSASRPQDRQFILSSKKLLLSDSGFYLCAWRISGPYGYTFGSGTRLTVV.

The chain combines TRBV5-6 with TRBJ2-2; D possibly corresponds to TRBD2 (6 bases). Germline V gene sequence: CDR1 SGHDT, CDR2 YYEEEE. There are 16 residues in the CDR3. Trimming removed 4 bases from V and 6 bases from J, with 19 bases in between. CDR3: CASSLTGTGFAGELFF. Here the CDR3 DNA reads TGTGCCAGCAGCCTGACCGGGACTGGTTTCGCCGGGGAGCTGTTTTTT.

In this sample, this clone turned up a few times. The rearrangement joins TRBV12-2 to TRBJ2-2; TRBD1 was called by the table and not checked on the DNA. TRBV12-2 constitutes a pseudogene. The CDR3 runs to 17 residues. CDR3 sequence reads: CASRSNGTGESNGELFF. Here the CDR3 DNA reads TGTGCAAGTCGCTCCAACGGGACAGGGGAAAGTAACGGGGAGCTGTTTTTT.

In its sample, this clone was seen a few times. The rearrangement joins TRBV4-3 to TRBJ1-3; D remains ambiguous. This CDR3 has 17 residues. Germline assignment: CDR1 LGHNA and CDR2 YSLEER. With 4 bases removed from V and 0 bases from J, the gap between germline ends came to 16 bases. The CDR3 here is CASSLEVTEVSGNTIYF. Here the CDR3 DNA reads TGCGCCAGCAGCCTTGAGGTGACTGAAGTCTCTGGAAACACCATATATTTT.

This clone appeared a single time. The V and J genes are TRBV19 and TRBJ1-6; tentatively, D is TRBD1 (6 bases). Germline CDR1 LNHDA, CDR2 SQIVND (reference sequence). The CDR3 sequence is 13 residues long. The V end lost 4 bases, the J end lost 10 bases, and 11 bases lay between the germline ends. CDR3 residues: CASSTQGFSPLHF. The CDR3 nucleotides are TGTGCCAGTAGTACACAGGGTTTCTCACCCCTCCACTTT.

The V call is TRBV5-1, the J call TRBJ1-2; D not certain. CDR1 is SGHRS and CDR2 is YFSETQ in the germline V gene. This CDR3 contains 15 residues. Deletions cut 8 bases from V and 2 bases from J, with 19 bases between. The CDR3 loop reads CASSPVHGSNYGYTF. CDR3 bases: TGCGCCAGTAGCCCCGTACATGGGTCCAACTATGGCTACACCTTC. Full variable domain (rest looked up from reference TRBV5-1 and TRBJ1-2): KAGVTQTPRYLIKTRGQQVTLSCSPISGHRSVSWYQQTPGQGLQFLFEYFSETQRNKGNFPGRFSGRQFSNSRSEMNVSTLELGDSALYLCASSPVHGSNYGYTFGSGTRLTVV.